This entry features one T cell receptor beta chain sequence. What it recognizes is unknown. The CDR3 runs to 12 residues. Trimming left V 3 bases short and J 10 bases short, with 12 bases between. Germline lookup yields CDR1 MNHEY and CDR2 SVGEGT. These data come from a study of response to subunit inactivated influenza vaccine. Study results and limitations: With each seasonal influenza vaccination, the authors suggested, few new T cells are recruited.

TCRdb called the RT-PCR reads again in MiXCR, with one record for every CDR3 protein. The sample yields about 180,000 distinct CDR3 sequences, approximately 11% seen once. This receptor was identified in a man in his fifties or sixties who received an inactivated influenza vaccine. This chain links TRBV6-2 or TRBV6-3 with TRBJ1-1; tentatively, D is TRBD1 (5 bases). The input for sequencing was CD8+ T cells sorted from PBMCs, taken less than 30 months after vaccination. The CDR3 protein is CASSYGSGRAFF. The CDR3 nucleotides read TGTGCCAGCAGTTATGGTTCGGGGCGAGCTTTCTTT.